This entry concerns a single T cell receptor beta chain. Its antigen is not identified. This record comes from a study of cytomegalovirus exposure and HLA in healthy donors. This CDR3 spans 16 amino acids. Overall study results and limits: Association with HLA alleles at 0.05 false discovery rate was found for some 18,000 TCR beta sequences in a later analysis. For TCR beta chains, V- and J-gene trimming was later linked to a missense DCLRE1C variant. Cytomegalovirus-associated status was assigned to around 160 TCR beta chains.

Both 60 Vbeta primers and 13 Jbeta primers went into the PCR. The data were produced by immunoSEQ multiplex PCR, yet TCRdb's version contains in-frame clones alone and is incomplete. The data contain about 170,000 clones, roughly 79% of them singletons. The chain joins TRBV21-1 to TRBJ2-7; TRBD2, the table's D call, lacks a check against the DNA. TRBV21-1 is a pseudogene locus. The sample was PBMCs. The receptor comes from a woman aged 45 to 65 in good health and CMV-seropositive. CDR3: CASSKSPGRKSYEQYF. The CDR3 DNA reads TGTGCCAGCAGCAAAAGCCCGGGAAGAAAGTCCTACGAGCAGTACTTC.